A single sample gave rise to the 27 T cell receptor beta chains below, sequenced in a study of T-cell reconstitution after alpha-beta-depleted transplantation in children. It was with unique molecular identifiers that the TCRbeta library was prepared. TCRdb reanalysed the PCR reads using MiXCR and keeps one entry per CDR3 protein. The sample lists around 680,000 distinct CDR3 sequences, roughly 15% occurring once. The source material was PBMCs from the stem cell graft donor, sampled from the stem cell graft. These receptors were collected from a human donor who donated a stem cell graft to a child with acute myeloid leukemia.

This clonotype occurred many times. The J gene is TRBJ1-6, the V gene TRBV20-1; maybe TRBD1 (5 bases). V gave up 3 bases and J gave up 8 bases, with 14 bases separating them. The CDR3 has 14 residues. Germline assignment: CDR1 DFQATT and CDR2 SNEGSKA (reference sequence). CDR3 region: CSASPGGVDSPLHF. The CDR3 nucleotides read TGCAGTGCTAGCCCCGGGGGAGTCGATTCACCCCTCCACTTT.

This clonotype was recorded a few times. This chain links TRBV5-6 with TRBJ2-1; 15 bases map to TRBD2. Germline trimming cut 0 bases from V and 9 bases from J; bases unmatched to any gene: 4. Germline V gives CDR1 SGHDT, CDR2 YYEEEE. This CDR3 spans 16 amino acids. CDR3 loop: CASSLEGLAGGTEQFF. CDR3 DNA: TGTGCCAGCAGCTTGGAGGGACTAGCGGGGGGTACTGAGCAGTTCTTC. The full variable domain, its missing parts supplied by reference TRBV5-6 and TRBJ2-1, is DAGVTQSPTHLIKTRGQQVTLRCSPKSGHDTVSWYQQALGQGPQFIFQYYEEEERQRGNFPDRFSGHQFPNYSSELNVNALLLGDSALYLCASSLEGLAGGTEQFFGPGTRLTVL.

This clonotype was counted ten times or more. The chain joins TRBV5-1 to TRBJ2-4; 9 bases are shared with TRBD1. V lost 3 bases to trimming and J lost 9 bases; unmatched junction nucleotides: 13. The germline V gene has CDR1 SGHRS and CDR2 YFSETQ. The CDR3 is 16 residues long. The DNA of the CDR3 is TGCGCCAGCAGCTCCCGAGTGGGACAGGGCTGGGCCATTCAGTACTTC. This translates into CASSSRVGQGWAIQYF.

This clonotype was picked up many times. CDR3 sequence reads: CASSSEQGSTEAFF. Written as DNA, the CDR3 is TGTGCCAGCAGCTCAGAACAGGGGAGCACTGAAGCTTTCTTT. The chain has TRBV5-5 and TRBJ1-1, with TRBD1 identical over 7 bases. V was pared by 3 bases and J by 4 bases, with 6 bases of the junction left unmatched. CDR3 length: 14 amino acids. CDR1 and CDR2 (germline): SGHKS, YYEKEE (reference sequence).

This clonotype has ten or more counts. The CDR3 loop is CASSQPGLAGGSYNEQFF. The CDR3, as DNA: TGTGCCAGCAGCCAACCGGGACTAGCGGGGGGCTCCTACAATGAGCAGTTCTTC. This chain joins TRBV12-3 or TRBV12-4 and TRBJ2-1; 15 positions agree with TRBD2. The CDR3 loop spans 18 amino acids. J lost 0 bases, V lost 6 bases, and 6 bases had no gene match.

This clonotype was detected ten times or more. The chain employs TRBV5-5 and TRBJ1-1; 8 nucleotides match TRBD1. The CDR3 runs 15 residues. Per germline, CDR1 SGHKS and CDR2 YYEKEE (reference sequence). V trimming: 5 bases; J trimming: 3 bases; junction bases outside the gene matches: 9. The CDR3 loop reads CASSQTGEVDTEAFF. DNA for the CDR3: TGTGCCAGCAGTCAGACAGGGGAAGTGGACACTGAAGCTTTCTTT.

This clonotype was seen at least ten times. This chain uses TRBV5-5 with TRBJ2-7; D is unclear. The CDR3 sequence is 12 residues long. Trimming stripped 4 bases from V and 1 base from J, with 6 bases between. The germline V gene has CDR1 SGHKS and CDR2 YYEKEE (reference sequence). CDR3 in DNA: TGTGCCAGCAGCCAAGGGTCCTACGAGCAGTACTTC. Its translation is CASSQGSYEQYF.

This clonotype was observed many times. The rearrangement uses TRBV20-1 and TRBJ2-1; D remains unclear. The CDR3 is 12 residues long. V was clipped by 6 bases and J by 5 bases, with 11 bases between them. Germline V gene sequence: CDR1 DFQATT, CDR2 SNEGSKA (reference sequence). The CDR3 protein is CSAPLADNEQFF. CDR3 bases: TGCAGTGCACCACTCGCGGACAATGAGCAGTTCTTC.

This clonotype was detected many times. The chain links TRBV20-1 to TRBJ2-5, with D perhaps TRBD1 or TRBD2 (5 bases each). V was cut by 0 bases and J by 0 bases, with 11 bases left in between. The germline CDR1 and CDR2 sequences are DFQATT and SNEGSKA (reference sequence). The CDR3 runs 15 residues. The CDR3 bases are TGCAGTGCTAGAGATGGGGCTAGCTACCAAGAGACCCAGTACTTC. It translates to CSARDGASYQETQYF.

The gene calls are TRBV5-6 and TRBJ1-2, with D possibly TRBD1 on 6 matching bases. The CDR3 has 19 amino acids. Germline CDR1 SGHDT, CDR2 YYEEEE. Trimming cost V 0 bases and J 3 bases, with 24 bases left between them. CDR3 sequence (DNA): TGTGCCAGCAGCTTGGAAGGACAGTCGCCCCAGGTGGAGGACTATGGCTACACCTTC. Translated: CASSLEGQSPQVEDYGYTF.

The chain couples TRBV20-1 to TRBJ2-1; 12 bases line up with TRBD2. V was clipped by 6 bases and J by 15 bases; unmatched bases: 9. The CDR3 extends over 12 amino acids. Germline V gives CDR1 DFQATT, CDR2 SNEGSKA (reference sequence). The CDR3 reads CSAPTSGGRLFF. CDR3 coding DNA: TGCAGTGCGCCCACTAGCGGGGGGCGACTGTTCTTC.

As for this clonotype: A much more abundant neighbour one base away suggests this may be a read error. CDR3 DNA: TGTGCCAGCAGTCCGAGGAGCGGCGCCTACAATGGGCAGTTCTTC. Amino acid sequence: CASSPRSGAYNGQFF. The J gene is TRBJ2-1, the V gene TRBV2; D might be TRBD2 (5 bases). CDR3 size: 15 residues. Germline values: CDR1 SNHLY, CDR2 FYNNEI.

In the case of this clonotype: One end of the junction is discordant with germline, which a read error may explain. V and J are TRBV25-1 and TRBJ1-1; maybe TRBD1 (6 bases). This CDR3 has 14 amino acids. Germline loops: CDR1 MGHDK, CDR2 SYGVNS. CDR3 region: CASSEWGRDTDAFF. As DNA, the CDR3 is TGTGCCAGCAGTGAATGGGGGAGGGACACTGACGCTTTCTTT.

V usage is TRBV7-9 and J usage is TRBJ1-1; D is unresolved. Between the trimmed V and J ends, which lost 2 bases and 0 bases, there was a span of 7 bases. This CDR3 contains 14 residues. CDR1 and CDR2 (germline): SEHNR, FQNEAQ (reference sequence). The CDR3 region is CASSLRVLNTEAFF. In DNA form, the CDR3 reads TGTGCCAGCAGCTTAAGGGTCTTGAACACTGAAGCTTTCTTT.

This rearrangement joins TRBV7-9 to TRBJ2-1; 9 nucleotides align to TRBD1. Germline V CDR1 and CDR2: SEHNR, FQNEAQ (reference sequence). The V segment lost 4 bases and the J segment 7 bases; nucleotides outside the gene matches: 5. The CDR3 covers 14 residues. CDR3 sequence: CASSSRTGANEQFF. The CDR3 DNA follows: TGTGCCAGCAGCTCGAGGACAGGGGCAAATGAGCAGTTCTTC.

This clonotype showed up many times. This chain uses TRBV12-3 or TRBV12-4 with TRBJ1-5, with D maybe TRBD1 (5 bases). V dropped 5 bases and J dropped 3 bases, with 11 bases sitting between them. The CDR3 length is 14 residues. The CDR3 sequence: CASSLGTDNQPQHF. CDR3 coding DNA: TGTGCCAGCAGTCTGGGGACGGACAATCAGCCCCAGCATTTT.

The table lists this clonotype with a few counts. The CDR3 nucleotides are TGCAGCGCTCGGGACAGGGAGCTGTTTTTT. Translation gives CSARDRELFF. The chain uses TRBV29-1 and TRBJ2-2; tentative D call: TRBD1 (6 bases). The V gene lost 7 bases and the J gene lost 9 bases, with 9 bases spanning the gap. This CDR3 spans 10 amino acids. Germline lookup yields CDR1 SQVTM and CDR2 ANQGSEA.

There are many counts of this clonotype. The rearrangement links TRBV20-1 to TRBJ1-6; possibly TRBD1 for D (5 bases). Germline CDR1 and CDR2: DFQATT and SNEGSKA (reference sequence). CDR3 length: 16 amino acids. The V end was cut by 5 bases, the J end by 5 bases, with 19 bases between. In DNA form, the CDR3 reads TGCAGTGCTTCTTGGGGGAGGCCGAGGGATAATTCACCCCTCCACTTT. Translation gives CSASWGRPRDNSPLHF.

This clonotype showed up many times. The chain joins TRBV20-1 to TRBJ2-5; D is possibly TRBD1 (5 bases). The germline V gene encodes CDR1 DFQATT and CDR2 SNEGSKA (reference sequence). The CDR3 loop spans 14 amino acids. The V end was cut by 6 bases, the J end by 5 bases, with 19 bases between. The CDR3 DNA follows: TGCAGTGCCGTACCCAGGGTCGGGCGGGAGACCCAGTACTTC. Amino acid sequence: CSAVPRVGRETQYF.

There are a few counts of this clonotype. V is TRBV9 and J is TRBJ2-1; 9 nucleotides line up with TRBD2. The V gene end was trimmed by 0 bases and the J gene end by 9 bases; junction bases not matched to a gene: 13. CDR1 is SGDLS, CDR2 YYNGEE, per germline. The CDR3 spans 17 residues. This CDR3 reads CASSVDGGGAGRSEQFF. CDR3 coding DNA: TGTGCCAGCAGCGTAGACGGCGGGGGGGCCGGAAGATCTGAGCAGTTCTTC.

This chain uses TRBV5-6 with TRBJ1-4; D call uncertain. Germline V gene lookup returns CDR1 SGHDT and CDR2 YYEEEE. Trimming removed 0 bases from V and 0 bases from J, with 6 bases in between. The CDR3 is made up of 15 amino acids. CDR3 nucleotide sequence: TGTGCCAGCAGCTTGGCCAGGTCAACTAATGAAAAACTGTTTTTT. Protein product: CASSLARSTNEKLFF.

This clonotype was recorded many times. The CDR3 region is CASSLAGQDVIDEQFF. As DNA, the CDR3 is TGTGCCAGCAGTTTAGCCGGGCAGGATGTAATCGATGAGCAGTTCTTC. The rearrangement links TRBV12-3 or TRBV12-4 to TRBJ2-1; D not resolved. V dropped 0 bases and J dropped 8 bases, with 17 bases sitting between them. CDR3 length equals 16 residues.

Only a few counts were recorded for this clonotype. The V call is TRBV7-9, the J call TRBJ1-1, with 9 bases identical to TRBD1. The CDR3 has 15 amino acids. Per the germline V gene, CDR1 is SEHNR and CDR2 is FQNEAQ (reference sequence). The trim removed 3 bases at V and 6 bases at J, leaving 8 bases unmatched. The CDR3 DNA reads TGTGCCAGCAGCTTCCGACAGGGGGAGAGGGCTGAAGCTTTCTTT. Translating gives CASSFRQGERAEAFF.

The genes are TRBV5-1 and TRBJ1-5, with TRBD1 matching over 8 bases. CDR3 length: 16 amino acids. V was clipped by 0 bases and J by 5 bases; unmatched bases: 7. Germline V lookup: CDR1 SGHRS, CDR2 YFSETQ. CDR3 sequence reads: CASSLGSGTGHQPQHF. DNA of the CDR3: TGCGCCAGCAGCTTGGGATCCGGGACAGGTCATCAGCCCCAGCATTTT.

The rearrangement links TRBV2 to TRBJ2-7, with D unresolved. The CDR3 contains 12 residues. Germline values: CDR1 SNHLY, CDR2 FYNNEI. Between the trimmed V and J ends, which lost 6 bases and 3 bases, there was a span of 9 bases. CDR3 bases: TGTGCCAGCAGAGAGAACAGCTACGAGCAGTACTTC. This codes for CASRENSYEQYF.

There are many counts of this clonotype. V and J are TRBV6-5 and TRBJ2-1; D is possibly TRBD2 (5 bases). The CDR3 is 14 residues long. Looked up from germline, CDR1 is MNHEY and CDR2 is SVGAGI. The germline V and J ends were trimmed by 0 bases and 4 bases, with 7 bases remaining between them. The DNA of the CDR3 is TGTGCCAGCAGTTACTCCCCGGGGTACAATGAGCAGTTCTTC. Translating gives CASSYSPGYNEQFF.

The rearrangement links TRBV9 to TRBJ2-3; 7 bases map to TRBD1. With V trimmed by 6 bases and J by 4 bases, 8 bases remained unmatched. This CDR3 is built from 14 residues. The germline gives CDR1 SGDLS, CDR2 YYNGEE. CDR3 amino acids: CASTQGEGSDTQYF. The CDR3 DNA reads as TGTGCCAGCACTCAGGGGGAAGGTTCAGATACGCAGTATTTT.